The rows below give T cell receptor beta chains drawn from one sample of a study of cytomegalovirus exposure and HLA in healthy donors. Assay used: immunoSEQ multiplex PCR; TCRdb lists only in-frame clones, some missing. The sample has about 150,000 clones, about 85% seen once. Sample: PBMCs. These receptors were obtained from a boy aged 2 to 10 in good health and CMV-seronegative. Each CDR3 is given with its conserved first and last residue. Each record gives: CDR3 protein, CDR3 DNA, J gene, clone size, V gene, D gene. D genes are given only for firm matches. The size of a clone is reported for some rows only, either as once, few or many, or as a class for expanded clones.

CATSREHTGADQPQHF | TGTGCCACCAGCAGAGAGCACACCGGAGCCGATCAGCCCCAGCATTTT | TRBJ1-5 | - | TRBV15 | -
CASSSVREKSNEQFF | TGTGCCAGCAGCTCTGTGAGGGAGAAGTCCAATGAGCAGTTCTTC | TRBJ2-1 | - | TRBV7-9 | -
CASSSTGASRGYTF | TGTGCCAGCAGCTCAACAGGGGCATCCCGCGGCTACACCTTC | TRBJ1-2 | - | TRBV7-2 | TRBD1
CASSLGQVYNEQFF | TGTGCCAGCAGCTTAGGACAGGTTTACAATGAGCAGTTCTTC | TRBJ2-1 | - | TRBV7-9 | -
CASSALAGGGNEQFF | TGTGCCAGCAGCGCACTAGCGGGGGGTGGCAATGAGCAGTTCTTC | TRBJ2-1 | - | TRBV7-8 | TRBD2
CASSLFSRDSSNSPLHF | TGCGCCAGCAGCTTGTTCAGTAGGGACAGCTCAAATTCACCCCTCCACTTT | TRBJ1-6 | - | TRBV5-1 | TRBD1
CASTLWGLHTEAFF | TGTGCCAGCACGCTATGGGGGCTGCACACTGAAGCTTTCTTT | TRBJ1-1 | few | TRBV2 | -
CASSVESAVRGGPTDTQYF | TGCGCCAGCAGCGTGGAATCGGCGGTGCGCGGGGGACCCACAGATACGCAGTATTTT | TRBJ2-3 | - | TRBV5-1 | TRBD2
CASSVRLAPDEQFF | TGTGCCAGCAGCGTTCGACTAGCCCCCGATGAGCAGTTCTTC | TRBJ2-1 | - | TRBV9 | TRBD2
CASRQGVAPYEQYF | TGCGCCAGCAGACAGGGGGTAGCGCCCTACGAGCAGTACTTC | TRBJ2-7 | - | TRBV5-1 | TRBD1
CASSQRAGAGNTIYF | TGTGCCAGCAGCCAGCGAGCGGGGGCTGGAAACACCATATATTTT | TRBJ1-3 | - | TRBV14 | -
CASSQGVYEQYF | TGTGCCAGTAGTCAAGGGGTCTACGAGCAGTACTTC | TRBJ2-7 | - | TRBV19 | -
CASDRQYYEQYF | TGTGCCTCCGACAGGCAGTACTACGAGCAGTACTTC | TRBJ2-7 | - | TRBV30 | -
CASSQSLRGMDSRSYNEQFF | TGTGCCAGCAGCCAATCCTTAAGGGGGATGGATTCTAGGTCCTACAATGAGCAGTTCTTC | TRBJ2-1 | - | TRBV14 | -
CASSYFPGSREQYF | TGTGCCAGCAGTTACTTTCCGGGTTCGCGAGAGCAGTACTTC | TRBJ2-7 | - | TRBV6-5 | -
CASSVEPQGEQFF | TGTGCCAGCAGCGTAGAACCTCAGGGTGAGCAGTTCTTC | TRBJ2-1 | once | TRBV9 | -
CASSEIGRVGYEQYF | TGCGCCAGCAGTGAGATCGGCAGGGTAGGCTACGAGCAGTACTTC | TRBJ2-7 | - | TRBV10-2 | -
CASSETSGSYEQYF | TGTGCCAGCAGCGAAACTAGCGGGAGTTACGAGCAGTACTTC | TRBJ2-7 | - | TRBV6-5 | TRBD2
CASSLGAGARASGRTDTQYF | TGTGCCAGCAGCTTGGGTGCGGGGGCGCGGGCTAGCGGGAGGACAGATACGCAGTATTTT | TRBJ2-3 | few | TRBV5-4 | TRBD2
CASSQGLAGSRHCEQFF | TGCGCCAGCAGCCAGGGCCTAGCGGGATCTCGTCATTGTGAGCAGTTCTTC | TRBJ2-1 | - | TRBV4-3 | TRBD2
CASSQGSFVQYF | TGTGCCAGCAGCCAAGGGAGTTTCGTGCAGTACTTC | TRBJ2-7 | - | TRBV14 | -
CAIRPVGEPLETQYF | TGTGCCATCAGACCAGTCGGGGAACCTCTGGAGACCCAGTACTTC | TRBJ2-5 | - | TRBV10-3 | -
CASSPTLADGAEAFF | TGCGCCAGCAGCCCAACACTGGCGGACGGGGCTGAAGCTTTCTTT | TRBJ1-1 | few | TRBV5-1 | -
CASSLLADSEAFF | TGTGCCAGCAGTTTATTGGCGGACAGTGAAGCTTTCTTT | TRBJ1-1 | - | TRBV27 | -
CASSQETGSGANVLTF | TGCGCCAGCAGCCAAGAGACAGGGTCTGGGGCCAACGTCCTGACTTTC | TRBJ2-6 | few | TRBV4-3 | TRBD1
CASSYGVWAGSYEQYF | TGTGCCAGCAGCTACGGGGTGTGGGCAGGATCCTACGAGCAGTACTTC | TRBJ2-7 | - | TRBV7-2 | -
CASSLSMRAGELFF | TGTGCCAGCAGCCTATCGATGAGGGCCGGGGAGCTGTTTTTT | TRBJ2-2 | once | TRBV5-4 | -
CASSLTSLGNEQFF | TGTGCCAGCAGCTTGACTAGTTTGGGCAATGAGCAGTTCTTC | TRBJ2-1 | - | TRBV5-8 | -